The rows below give T cell receptor beta chains drawn from one sample of a study of cytomegalovirus exposure and HLA in healthy donors. TCRdb's table, derived via immunoSEQ multiplex PCR, lists solely in-frame clones and lacks some. The data contain approximately 200,000 clones, approximately 70% of them singletons. Sequencing used PBMCs. These receptors originate from a woman in her 30s in good health and CMV-seropositive. Both conserved end residues are part of each CDR3. D genes are given only for firm matches. For some rows the clone size is stated as once, few or many, or as a class when expanded; others skip it.

clone size	D gene	V gene	J gene	CDR3 DNA	CDR3 protein
NA	TRBD1	TRBV6-1	TRBJ2-7	TGTGCCAGCAGTGGGACAGGGGACTCCTACGAGCAGTACTTC	CASSGTGDSYEQYF
NA	TRBD1	TRBV7-9	TRBJ2-5	TGTGCCAGCAGCTTAGCCCTGGGACAGGCGGAGACCCAGTACTTC	CASSLALGQAETQYF
NA	NA	TRBV19	TRBJ1-5	TGTGCCAGTAGTATAGTAGGGGCTGGCTATCAGCCCCAGCATTTT	CASSIVGAGYQPQHF
few	TRBD2	TRBV10-3	TRBJ2-3	TGTGCCATCAGTCCGGGACTAGTAGATACGCAGTATTTT	CAISPGLVDTQYF
NA	NA	TRBV5-4	TRBJ1-2	TGTGCCAGCAGCTTGATGACAGTGCTCTATGGCTACACCTTC	CASSLMTVLYGYTF
NA	TRBD2	TRBV27	TRBJ2-1	TGTGCCAGCCGTTACCCTGGACTAGCGGGAGCCAATGAGCAGTTCTTC	CASRYPGLAGANEQFF
once	TRBD2	TRBV5-4	TRBJ2-3	TGTGCCAGCAACCCGATTAGCGGGGCGACGCAGTATTTT	CASNPISGATQYF
NA	TRBD1	TRBV6-1	TRBJ2-7	TGTGCCAGCAGTGATGAGGGACAGGGGGCGCGGGAGCAGTACTTC	CASSDEGQGAREQYF
NA	TRBD2	TRBV2	TRBJ2-5	TGTGCCATTACCTCGGGACTAGCCCAAGAGACCCAGTACTTC	CAITSGLAQETQYF
NA	NA	TRBV5-8	TRBJ2-2	TGTGCCAGCAGCTGGGAGGGGGCGAACACCGGGGAGCTGTTTTTT	CASSWEGANTGELFF
NA	NA	TRBV7-6	TRBJ2-7	TGTGCCAGCAGCTTAGGGCGGGGGCTATCCTACGAGCAGTACTTC	CASSLGRGLSYEQYF
NA	TRBD2	TRBV28	TRBJ2-7	TGTGCCAGCAGCATACCTAGCGGGAGCTCCTACGAGCAGTACTTC	CASSIPSGSSYEQYF
NA	TRBD1	TRBV6-5	TRBJ2-2	TGTGCCAGCACCGCCGGGACAGGGGAGAGCGGGGAGCTGTTTTTT	CASTAGTGESGELFF
NA	TRBD1	TRBV5-6	TRBJ2-7	TGTGCCAGCAGCCCATCAGGGGGCGTTGGCTTCGAGCAGTACTTC	CASSPSGGVGFEQYF
NA	TRBD2	TRBV4-2	TRBJ2-3	TGTGCCAGCAGCCAAGAATTAGCGGGAGGGGCAGATACGCAGTATTTT	CASSQELAGGADTQYF
NA	TRBD2	TRBV7-6	TRBJ2-1	TGTGCCAGCAGCGCCCGGCCTGAGGAGCGGGAGGGCCTGGGAAATGAGCAGTTCTTC	CASSARPEEREGLGNEQFF
NA	NA	TRBV27	TRBJ1-5	TGTGCCAGCAGGGGGTCCGGGAGTCTTAAGCCCCAGCATTTT	CASRGSGSLKPQHF
NA	NA	TRBV10-1	TRBJ1-6	TGCGCCAGCAGTGAGACCGCTACTAATTCACCCCTCCACTTT	CASSETATNSPLHF
NA	NA	TRBV9	TRBJ1-1	TGTGCCAGCAGCGTAGTCAGCGGCGTCCGCGCTGAAGCTTTCTTT	CASSVVSGVRAEAFF
few	NA	TRBV18	TRBJ2-2	TGTGCCAGCTCACCAACGACGGAGGCGAACACCGGGGAGCTGTTTTTT	CASSPTTEANTGELFF
once	TRBD2	TRBV29-1	TRBJ2-1	TGCAGCGTTGATATCTCCCTACTAGCGGGAGGTTTCTACAATGAGCAGTTCTTC	CSVDISLLAGGFYNEQFF
NA	TRBD2	TRBV4-2	TRBJ2-3	TGTGCCAGCAGCCAAGATCTAGCGGGAGGGCCAGATACGCAGTATTTT	CASSQDLAGGPDTQYF
few	TRBD2	TRBV5-3	TRBJ2-3	TGTGCCAGAAGCTTCTCCCGGCTAGCGGCAGTCACAGATACGCAGTATTTT	CARSFSRLAAVTDTQYF